This TCR beta chain was identified during a study of CD8 T cells in ankylosing spondylitis. Study findings and constraints: Blood of patients with ankylosing spondylitis appeared to be characterized by a TCR beta motif of about eight highly homologous variants.

This CDR3 comprises 14 residues. Germline CDR1 SNHLY, CDR2 FYNNEI. Of note for this clonotype: Its antigen remains unknown. The junction does not match germline at one end; this may be a read error.

A single record per CDR3 protein comes from TCRdb applying MiXCR to the 5' RACE reads. The sample records about 240,000 distinct CDR3 sequences, about 10% being singletons. The genes are TRBV2 and TRBJ1-3; D unresolved. This clonotype originated in a male donor with ankylosing spondylitis or in good health (not recorded which). Sequencing was performed on blood, either unsorted or a sorted T cell fraction (not recorded which). CDR3 protein: CTSKAAEAGNTIYF. The CDR3, as DNA: TGTACCAGCAAGGCCGCAGAGGCTGGAAACACCATATATTTT.